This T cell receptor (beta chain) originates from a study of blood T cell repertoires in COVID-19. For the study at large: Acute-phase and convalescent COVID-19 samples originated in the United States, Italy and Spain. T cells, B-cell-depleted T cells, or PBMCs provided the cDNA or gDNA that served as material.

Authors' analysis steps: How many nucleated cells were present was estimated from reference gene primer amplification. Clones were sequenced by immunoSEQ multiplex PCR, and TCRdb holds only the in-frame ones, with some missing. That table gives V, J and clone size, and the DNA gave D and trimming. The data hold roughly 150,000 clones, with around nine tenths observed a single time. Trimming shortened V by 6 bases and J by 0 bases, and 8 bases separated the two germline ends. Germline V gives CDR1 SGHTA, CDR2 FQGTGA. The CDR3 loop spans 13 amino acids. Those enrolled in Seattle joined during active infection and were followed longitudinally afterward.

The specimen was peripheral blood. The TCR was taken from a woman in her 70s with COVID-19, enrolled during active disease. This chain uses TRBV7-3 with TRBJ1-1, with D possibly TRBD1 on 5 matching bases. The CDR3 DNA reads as TGTGCCAGCAGTTGGGGCCTGAACACTGAAGCTTTCTTT. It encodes CASSWGLNTEAFF.